This T cell receptor (beta chain) originates from a study of blood T cell repertoires in COVID-19. Study at large: The study drew acute and convalescent COVID-19 samples from the United States, Italy and Spain. Sources were T cells, B-cell-depleted T cells, or PBMCs; the material itself was cDNA or gDNA.

In the original analysis: Estimated nucleated cell counts came from reference gene primer amplification. Profiled with immunoSEQ multiplex PCR; TCRdb holds only in-frame clones, not every one. V, J and clone size derive from that table, while D and trimming were established from the DNA sequence. This sample has approximately 170,000 clones; 82% occur once, and the top ten carry under 12%. CDR1 and CDR2 from the germline V gene are ENHRY and SYGVKD. This CDR3 region has 13 residues. Trimming left V 5 bases short and J 3 bases short, with 10 bases between. Sample: peripheral blood. The TCR was taken from a woman older than 75 with active or convalescent COVID-19. The chain is built from TRBV10-3 and TRBJ1-2; possibly TRBD1 for D (6 bases). The CDR3 sequence: CAISPQGDYGYTF. CDR3 bases: TGTGCCATCAGTCCACAGGGCGACTATGGCTACACCTTC.